This note documents a single TCR beta chain sequence. The data stem from a study of blood T cell repertoires in COVID-19. Trimming took 4 bases from V and 9 from J, leaving 13 bases between them. The V gene's germline CDR1 is SQVTM and CDR2 ANQGSEA. This CDR3 spans 12 amino acids. The table came from immunoSEQ multiplex PCR; TCRdb's copy has only in-frame clones and leaves some out. The repertoire holds nearly 80,000 clones, with roughly 80% as singletons. The chain employs TRBV29-1 and TRBJ2-1; D perhaps matches TRBD2 (5 bases). The receptor was derived from a woman in her 70s with acute or convalescent COVID-19. The sequencing sample was made of peripheral blood. The CDR3 sequence: CSVGSGFGEQFF. In nucleotides, the CDR3 is TGCAGCGTTGGTTCGGGGTTCGGTGAGCAGTTCTTC.